This is a list of T cell receptor beta chains from one sample in a study of blood T cell repertoires in COVID-19. Here immunoSEQ multiplex PCR was the method, and the copy in TCRdb shows in-frame clones only, minus some. The sample has around 170,000 clones; less than 90% are singletons. The specimen sequenced was PBMCs or T cells enriched from blood (not recorded which). The receptors derive from a woman between 50 and 59 years old who had recovered from COVID-19. Each CDR3 is given with its conserved first and last residue. The D gene is left open where the match is weak. Clone size is not always given. Where it is, it says once, few, many or a class for expanded clones.

cdr3_aa,cdr3_nt,v_call,clone_size,j_call,d_call
CASSVGSVPNSPLHF,TGTGCCAGCAGCGTAGGAAGCGTACCTAATTCACCCCTCCACTTT,TRBV9,-,TRBJ1-6,-
CASSPGASGSTDTQYF,TGTGCCAGCTCACCAGGGGCAAGCGGGAGCACAGATACGCAGTATTTT,TRBV18,-,TRBJ2-3,-
CASSPVPGQENSPLHF,TGTGCCAGCTCACCTGTCCCGGGACAGGAGAATTCACCCCTCCACTTT,TRBV18,-,TRBJ1-6,TRBD1
CASSPTPTGYYGYTF,TGTGCCAGCAGTCCCACCCCGACAGGCTACTATGGCTACACCTTC,TRBV27,-,TRBJ1-2,-
CASSHGLAGVGEQYF,TGCGCCAGCAGCCATGGACTAGCGGGAGTGGGCGAGCAGTACTTC,TRBV4-1,-,TRBJ2-7,TRBD2
CASSEGTGFYNEQFF,TGTGCCAGCAGTGAAGGGACAGGTTTCTACAATGAGCAGTTCTTC,TRBV6-1,-,TRBJ2-1,TRBD1
CASSSHRLPDTQYF,TGTGCCAGCAGCTCTCACAGGTTACCAGATACGCAGTATTTT,TRBV5-6,-,TRBJ2-3,-
CASSVGGALYNEQFF,TGTGCCAGCAGCGTGGGGGGAGCTCTGTACAATGAGCAGTTCTTC,TRBV9,once,TRBJ2-1,-
CASSSTGFLAEAFF,TGTGCCAGCAGCTCCACAGGATTCCTCGCTGAAGCTTTCTTT,TRBV5-4,-,TRBJ1-1,-
CASRPGLSYNEQFF,TGTGCCAGCAGACCAGGCCTCTCCTACAATGAGCAGTTCTTC,TRBV6-5,-,TRBJ2-1,-